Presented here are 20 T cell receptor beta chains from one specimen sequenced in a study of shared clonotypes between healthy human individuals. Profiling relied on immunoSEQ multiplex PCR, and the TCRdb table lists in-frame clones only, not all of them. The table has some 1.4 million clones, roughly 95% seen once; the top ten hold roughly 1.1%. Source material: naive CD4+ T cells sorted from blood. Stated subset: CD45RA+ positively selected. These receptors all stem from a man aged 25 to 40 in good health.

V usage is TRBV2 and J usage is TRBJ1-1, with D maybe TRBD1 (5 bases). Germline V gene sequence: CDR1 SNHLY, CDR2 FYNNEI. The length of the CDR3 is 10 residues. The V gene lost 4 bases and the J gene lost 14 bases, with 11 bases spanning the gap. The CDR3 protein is CASSVQVPFF. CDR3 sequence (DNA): TGTGCCAGCAGTGTACAGGTGCCGTTCTTT.

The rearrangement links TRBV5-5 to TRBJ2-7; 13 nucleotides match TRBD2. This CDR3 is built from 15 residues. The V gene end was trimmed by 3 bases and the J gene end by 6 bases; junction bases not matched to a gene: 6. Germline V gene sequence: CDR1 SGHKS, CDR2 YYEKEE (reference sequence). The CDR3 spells CASSSLAGGLAEQYF. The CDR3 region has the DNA TGTGCCAGCAGCTCACTAGCGGGAGGGTTGGCCGAGCAGTACTTC.

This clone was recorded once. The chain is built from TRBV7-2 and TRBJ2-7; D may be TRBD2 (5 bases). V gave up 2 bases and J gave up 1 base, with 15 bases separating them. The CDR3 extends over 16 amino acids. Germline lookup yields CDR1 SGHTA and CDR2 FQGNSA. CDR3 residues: CASSLPGLPPSYEQYF. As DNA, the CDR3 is TGTGCCAGCAGCTTACCTGGACTCCCACCGTCCTACGAGCAGTACTTC.

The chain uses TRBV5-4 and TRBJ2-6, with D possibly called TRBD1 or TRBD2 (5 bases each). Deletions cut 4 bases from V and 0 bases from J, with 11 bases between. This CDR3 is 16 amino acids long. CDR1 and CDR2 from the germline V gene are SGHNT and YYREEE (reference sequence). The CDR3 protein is CASSEGLPSGANVLTF. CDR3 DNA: TGTGCCAGCAGCGAGGGGCTTCCCTCTGGGGCCAACGTCCTGACTTTC. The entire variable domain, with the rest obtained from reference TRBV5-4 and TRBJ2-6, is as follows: ETGVTQSPTHLIKTRGQQVTLRCSSQSGHNTVSWYQQALGQGPQFIFQYYREEENGRGNFPPRFSGLQFPNYSSELNVNALELDDSALYLCASSEGLPSGANVLTFGAGSRLTVL.

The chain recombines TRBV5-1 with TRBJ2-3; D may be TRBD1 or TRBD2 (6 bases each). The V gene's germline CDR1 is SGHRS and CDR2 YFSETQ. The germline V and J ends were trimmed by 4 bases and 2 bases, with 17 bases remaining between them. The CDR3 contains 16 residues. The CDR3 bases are TGCGCCAGCAGCATGGGGGGCAGGGGAATCACAGATACGCAGTATTTT. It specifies CASSMGGRGITDTQYF. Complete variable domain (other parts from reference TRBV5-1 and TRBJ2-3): KAGVTQTPRYLIKTRGQQVTLSCSPISGHRSVSWYQQTPGQGLQFLFEYFSETQRNKGNFPGRFSGRQFSNSRSEMNVSTLELGDSALYLCASSMGGRGITDTQYFGPGTRLTVL.

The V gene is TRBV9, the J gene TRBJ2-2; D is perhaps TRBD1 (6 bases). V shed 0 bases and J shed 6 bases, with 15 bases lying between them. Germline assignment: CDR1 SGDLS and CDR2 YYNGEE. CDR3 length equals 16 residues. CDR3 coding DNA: TGTGCCAGCAGCGTAGAGGGGGAGAGTAGTGCCGGGGAGCTGTTTTTT. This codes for CASSVEGESSAGELFF.

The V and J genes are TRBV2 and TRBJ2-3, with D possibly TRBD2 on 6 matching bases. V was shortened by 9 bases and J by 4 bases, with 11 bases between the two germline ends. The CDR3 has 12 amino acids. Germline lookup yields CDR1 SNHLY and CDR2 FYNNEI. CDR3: CASTGEADTQYF. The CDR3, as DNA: TGTGCCAGTACGGGAGAAGCAGATACGCAGTATTTT.

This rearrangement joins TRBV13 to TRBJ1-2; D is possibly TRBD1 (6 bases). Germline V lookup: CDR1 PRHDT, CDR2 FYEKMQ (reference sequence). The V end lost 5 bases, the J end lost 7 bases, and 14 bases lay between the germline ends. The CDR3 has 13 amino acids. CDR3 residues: CASSPIGQFGYTF. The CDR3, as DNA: TGTGCCAGCAGCCCCATAGGACAGTTTGGCTACACCTTC.

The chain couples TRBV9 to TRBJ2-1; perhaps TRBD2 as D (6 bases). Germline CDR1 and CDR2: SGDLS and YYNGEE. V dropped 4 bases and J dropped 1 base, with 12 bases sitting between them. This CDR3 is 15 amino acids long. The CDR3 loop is CASSTLGGSYNEQFF. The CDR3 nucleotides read TGTGCCAGCAGCACCCTGGGGGGATCCTACAATGAGCAGTTCTTC.

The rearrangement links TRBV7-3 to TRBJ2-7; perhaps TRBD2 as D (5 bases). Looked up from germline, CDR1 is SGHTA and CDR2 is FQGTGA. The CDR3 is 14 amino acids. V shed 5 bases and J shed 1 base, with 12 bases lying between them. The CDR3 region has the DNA TGTGCCAGCAGCCGATCTACGGGATCCTACGAGCAGTACTTC. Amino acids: CASSRSTGSYEQYF.

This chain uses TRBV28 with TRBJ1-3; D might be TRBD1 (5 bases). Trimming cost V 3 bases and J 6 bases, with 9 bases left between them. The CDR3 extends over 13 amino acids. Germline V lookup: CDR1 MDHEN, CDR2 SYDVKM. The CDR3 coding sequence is TGTGCCAGCAGTTTGGGGACGCCAAACACCATATATTTT. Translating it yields CASSLGTPNTIYF.

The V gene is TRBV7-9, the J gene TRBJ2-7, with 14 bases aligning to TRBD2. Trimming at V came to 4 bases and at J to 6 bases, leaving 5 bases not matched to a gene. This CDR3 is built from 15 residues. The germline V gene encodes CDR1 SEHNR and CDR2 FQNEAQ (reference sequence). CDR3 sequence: CASSSGLAGAGEQYF. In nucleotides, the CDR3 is TGTGCCAGCAGCTCGGGACTAGCGGGAGCGGGCGAGCAGTACTTC.

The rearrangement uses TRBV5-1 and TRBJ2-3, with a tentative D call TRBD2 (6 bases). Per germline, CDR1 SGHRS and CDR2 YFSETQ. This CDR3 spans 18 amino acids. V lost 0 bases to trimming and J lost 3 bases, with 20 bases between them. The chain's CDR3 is CASSLARSGRGRTDTQYF. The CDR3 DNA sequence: TGCGCCAGCAGCTTGGCCCGTTCGGGGCGGGGTAGGACAGATACGCAGTATTTT.

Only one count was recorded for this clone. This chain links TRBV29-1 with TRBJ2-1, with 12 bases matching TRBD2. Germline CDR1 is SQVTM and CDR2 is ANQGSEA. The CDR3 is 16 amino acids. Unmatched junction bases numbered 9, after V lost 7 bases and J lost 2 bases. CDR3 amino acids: CSADPSGRAAYNEQFF. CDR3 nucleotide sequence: TGCAGCGCCGACCCTAGCGGGAGGGCCGCCTACAATGAGCAGTTCTTC.

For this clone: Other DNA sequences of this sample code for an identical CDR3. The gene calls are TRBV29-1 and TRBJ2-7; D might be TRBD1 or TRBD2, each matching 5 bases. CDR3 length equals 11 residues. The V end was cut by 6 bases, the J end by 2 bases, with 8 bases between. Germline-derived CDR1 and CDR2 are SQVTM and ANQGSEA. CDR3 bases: TGCAGCGTGAGGGGCCCCTACGAGCAGTACTTC. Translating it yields CSVRGPYEQYF.

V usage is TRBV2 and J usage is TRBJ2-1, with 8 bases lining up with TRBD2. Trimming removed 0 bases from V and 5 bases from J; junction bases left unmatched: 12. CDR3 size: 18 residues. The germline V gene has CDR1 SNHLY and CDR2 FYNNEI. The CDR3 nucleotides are TGTGCCAGCAGTGAAGCGCTTCTTGGGAGCGGGGGCAACAATGAGCAGTTCTTC. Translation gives CASSEALLGSGGNNEQFF.

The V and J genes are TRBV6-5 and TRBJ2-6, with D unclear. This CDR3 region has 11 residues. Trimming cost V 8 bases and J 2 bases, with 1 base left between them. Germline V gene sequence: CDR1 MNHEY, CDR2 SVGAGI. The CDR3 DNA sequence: TGTGCCAGCGCTGGGGCCAACGTCCTGACTTTC. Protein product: CASAGANVLTF.

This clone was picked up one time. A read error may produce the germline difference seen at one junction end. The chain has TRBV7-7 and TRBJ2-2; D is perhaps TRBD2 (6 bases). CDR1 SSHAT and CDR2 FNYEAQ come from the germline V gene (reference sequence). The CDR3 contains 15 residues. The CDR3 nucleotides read TGTGCTAGCAGCTTTCTAGCGACAAACACCGGGGAGCTGTTTTTT. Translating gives CASSFLATNTGELFF. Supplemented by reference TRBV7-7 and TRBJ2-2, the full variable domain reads GAGVSQSPRYKVTKRGQDVTLRCDPISSHATLYWYQQALGQGPEFLTYFNYEAQPDKSGLPSDRFSAERPEGSISTLTIQRTEQRDSAMYRCASSFLATNTGELFFGEGSRLTVL.

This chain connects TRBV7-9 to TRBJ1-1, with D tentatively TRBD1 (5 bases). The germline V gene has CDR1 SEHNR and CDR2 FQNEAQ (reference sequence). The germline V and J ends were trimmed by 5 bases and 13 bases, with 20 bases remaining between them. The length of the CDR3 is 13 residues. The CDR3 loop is CASSPLAGTRFFF. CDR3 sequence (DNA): TGTGCCAGCAGCCCCCTTGCCGGGACCCGGTTTTTCTTT.

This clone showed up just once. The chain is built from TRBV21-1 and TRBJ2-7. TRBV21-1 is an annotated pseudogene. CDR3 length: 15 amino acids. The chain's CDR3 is CASSKRLSPSYEQYF. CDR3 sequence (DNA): TGTGCCAGCAGCAAAAGGTTGAGCCCATCCTACGAGCAGTACTTC.